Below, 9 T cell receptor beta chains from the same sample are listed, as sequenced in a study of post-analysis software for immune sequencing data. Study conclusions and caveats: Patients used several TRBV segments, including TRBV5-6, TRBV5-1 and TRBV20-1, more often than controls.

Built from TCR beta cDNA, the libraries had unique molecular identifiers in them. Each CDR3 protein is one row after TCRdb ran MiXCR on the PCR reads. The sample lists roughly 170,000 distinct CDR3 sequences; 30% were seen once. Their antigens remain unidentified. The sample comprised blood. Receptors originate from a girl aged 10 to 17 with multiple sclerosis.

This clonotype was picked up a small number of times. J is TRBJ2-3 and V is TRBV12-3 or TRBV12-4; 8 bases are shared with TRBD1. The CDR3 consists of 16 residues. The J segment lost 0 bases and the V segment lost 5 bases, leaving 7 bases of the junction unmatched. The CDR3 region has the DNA TGTGCCAGCAGTCGCCTCAGGGGGCCTAGCACAGATACGCAGTATTTT. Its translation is CASSRLRGPSTDTQYF.

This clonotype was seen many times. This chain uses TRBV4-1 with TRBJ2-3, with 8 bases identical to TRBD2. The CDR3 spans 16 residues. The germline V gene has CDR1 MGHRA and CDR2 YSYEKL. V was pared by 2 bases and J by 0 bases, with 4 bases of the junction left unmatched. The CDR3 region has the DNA TGCGCCAGCAGCCAACGGGCTAGCGGGAGCACAGATACGCAGTATTTT. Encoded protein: CASSQRASGSTDTQYF.

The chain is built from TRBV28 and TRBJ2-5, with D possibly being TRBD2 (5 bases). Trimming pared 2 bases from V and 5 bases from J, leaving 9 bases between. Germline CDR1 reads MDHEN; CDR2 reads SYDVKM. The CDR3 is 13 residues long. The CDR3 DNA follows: TGTGCCAGCAGTTTAGGGAGTGGGGAGACCCAGTACTTC. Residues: CASSLGSGETQYF. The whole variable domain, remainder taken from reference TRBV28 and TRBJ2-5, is DVKVTQSSRYLVKRTGEKVFLECVQDMDHENMFWYRQDPGLGLRLIYFSYDVKMKEKGDIPEGYSVSREKKERFSLILESASTNQTSMYLCASSLGSGETQYFGPGTRLLVL.

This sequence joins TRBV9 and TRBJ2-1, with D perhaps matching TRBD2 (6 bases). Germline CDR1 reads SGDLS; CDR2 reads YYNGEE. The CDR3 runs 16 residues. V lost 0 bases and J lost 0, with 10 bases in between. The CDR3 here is CASSVVAGSSYNEQFF. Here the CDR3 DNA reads TGTGCCAGCAGCGTAGTGGCCGGGAGCTCCTACAATGAGCAGTTCTTC.

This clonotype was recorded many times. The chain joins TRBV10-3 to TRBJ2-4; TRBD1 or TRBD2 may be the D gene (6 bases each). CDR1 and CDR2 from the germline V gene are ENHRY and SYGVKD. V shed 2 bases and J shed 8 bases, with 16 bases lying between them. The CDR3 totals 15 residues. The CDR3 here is CAISERTERGDIQYF. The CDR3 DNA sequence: TGTGCCATCAGTGAGCGGACCGAGAGGGGGGACATTCAGTACTTC.

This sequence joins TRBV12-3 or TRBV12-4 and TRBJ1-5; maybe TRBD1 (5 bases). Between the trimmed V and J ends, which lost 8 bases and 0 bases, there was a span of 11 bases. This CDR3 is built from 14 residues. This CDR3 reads CASQYRNSNQPQHF. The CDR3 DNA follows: TGTGCCAGCCAATACAGGAATAGCAATCAGCCCCAGCATTTT.

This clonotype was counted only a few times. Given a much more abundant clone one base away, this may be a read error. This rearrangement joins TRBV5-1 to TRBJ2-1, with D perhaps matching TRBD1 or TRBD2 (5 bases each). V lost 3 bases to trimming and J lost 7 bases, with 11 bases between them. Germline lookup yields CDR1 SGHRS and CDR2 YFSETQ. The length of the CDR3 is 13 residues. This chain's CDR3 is CASSWDGWNEQFF. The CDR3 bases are TGCGCCAGCAGCTGGGACGGCTGGAATGAGCAGTTCTTC.

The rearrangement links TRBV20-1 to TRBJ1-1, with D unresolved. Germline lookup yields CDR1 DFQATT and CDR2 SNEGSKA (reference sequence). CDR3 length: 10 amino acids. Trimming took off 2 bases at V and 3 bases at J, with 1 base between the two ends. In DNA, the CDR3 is TGCAGTGCTAGATACACTGAAGCTTTCTTT. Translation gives CSARYTEAFF.

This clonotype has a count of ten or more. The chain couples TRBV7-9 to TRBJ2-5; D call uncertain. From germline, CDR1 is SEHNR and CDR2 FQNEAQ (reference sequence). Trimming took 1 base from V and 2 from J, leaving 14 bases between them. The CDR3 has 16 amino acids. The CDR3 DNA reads TGTGCCAGCAGCTTAGGGCTAACTGGCGCGCAAGAGACCCAGTACTTC. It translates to CASSLGLTGAQETQYF.